The next 22 T cell receptor beta chains were all read from a single sample in a study of T cell responses to AZD1222 COVID-19 vaccine. Profiling relied on immunoSEQ multiplex PCR, and the TCRdb table lists in-frame clones only, not all of them. The table has about 150,000 clones, roughly nine tenths seen once; the top ten hold 4.5% to 6.5%. Source: peripheral blood, taken on day 0 of AZD1222 vaccination. These receptors all come from an adult in good health.

This clone was detected a few times. V is TRBV7-2 and J is TRBJ2-7; TRBD1 matches at 8 bases. The CDR3 runs to 16 residues. Germline-derived CDR1 and CDR2 are SGHTA and FQGNSA. J was trimmed by 3 bases and V by 3 bases; bases with no gene match: 10. The CDR3 loop is CASSFRVNRGSYEQYF. The CDR3 bases are TGTGCCAGCAGCTTTCGAGTAAACAGGGGGAGCTACGAGCAGTACTTC.

J is TRBJ2-1 and V is TRBV6-1; 9 bases match TRBD2. The J segment lost 2 bases and the V segment lost 5 bases, leaving 4 bases of the junction unmatched. Germline loops: CDR1 MNHNS, CDR2 SASEGT. The CDR3 runs 15 residues. Written as DNA, the CDR3 is TGTGCCAGCAGTAACCTAGCGGGAACCTACAATGAGCAGTTCTTC. Protein product: CASSNLAGTYNEQFF.

V usage is TRBV28 and J usage is TRBJ1-1; unclear D gene. In germline, CDR1 is MDHEN, CDR2 SYDVKM. CDR3 length: 15 amino acids. The germline V and J ends were trimmed by 5 bases and 7 bases, with 20 bases remaining between them. As DNA, the CDR3 is TGTGCCAGCAGTGGCCCCCTATCGGGCGGCCATGAAGCTTTCTTT. It encodes CASSGPLSGGHEAFF.

V and J are TRBV5-1 and TRBJ2-1; D unclear. Deletions cut 0 bases from V and 5 bases from J, with 9 bases between. This CDR3 spans 14 amino acids. In germline, CDR1 is SGHRS, CDR2 YFSETQ. In DNA form, the CDR3 reads TGCGCCAGCAGCTTGGGAGGACCTAACAATGAGCAGTTCTTC. It is translated as CASSLGGPNNEQFF.

The chain joins TRBV19 to TRBJ2-2, with TRBD1 matching over 11 bases. The CDR3 has 15 residues. V lost 3 bases to trimming and J lost 4 bases; unmatched junction nucleotides: 1. The germline V gene has CDR1 LNHDA and CDR2 SQIVND (reference sequence). As DNA, the CDR3 is TGTGCCAGTAGTATGGGGACAGGGGGCACCGGGGAGCTGTTTTTT. Translated, it gives CASSMGTGGTGELFF.

The chain links TRBV10-2 to TRBJ1-4, with no clear D. The CDR3 is 10 residues long. Germline CDR1 reads WSHSY; CDR2 reads SAAADI. The V end was cut by 10 bases, the J end by 5 bases, with 5 bases between. CDR3 in DNA: TGCGCCACCTTCAATGAAAAACTGTTTTTT. Its protein is CATFNEKLFF.

This clone was seen only a few times. V and J are TRBV5-4 and TRBJ1-6; TRBD1 matches 7 bases. Germline V lookup: CDR1 SGHNT, CDR2 YYREEE (reference sequence). J lost 7 bases, V lost 4 bases, and 8 bases had no gene match. The CDR3 has 15 amino acids. CDR3 nucleotide sequence: TGTGCCAGCAGCCGAACCGGGACAGCCAATTCACCCCTCCACTTT. It translates to CASSRTGTANSPLHF.

This clone was detected only once. The chain is built from TRBV5-6 and TRBJ1-2; possible D gene TRBD1, 5 bases. The CDR3 is made up of 14 amino acids. Looked up from germline, CDR1 is SGHDT and CDR2 is YYEEEE. V dropped 1 base and J dropped 2 bases, with 9 bases sitting between them. The chain's CDR3 is CASSLRPGNYGYTF. CDR3 bases: TGTGCCAGCAGCTTGCGGCCAGGGAACTATGGCTACACCTTC.

The sample holds one count of this clone. J is TRBJ1-1 and V is TRBV5-1, with D hard to call. Germline CDR1 and CDR2: SGHRS and YFSETQ. The CDR3 loop spans 15 amino acids. The V gene lost 0 bases and the J gene lost 0 bases, with 9 bases spanning the gap. The CDR3: CASSLVRGVNTEAFF. The CDR3 DNA follows: TGCGCCAGCAGCTTGGTGCGGGGAGTGAACACTGAAGCTTTCTTT.

The chain's CDR3 is CASSVAGVQETQYF. The CDR3 bases are TGTGCCAGCAGCGTAGCCGGGGTCCAAGAGACCCAGTACTTC. The rearrangement uses TRBV9 and TRBJ2-5, with D perhaps TRBD2 (5 bases). Trimming shortened V by 0 bases and J by 1 base, and 7 bases separated the two germline ends. Germline CDR1 is SGDLS and CDR2 is YYNGEE. The CDR3 totals 14 residues.

The CDR3 DNA reads TGTGCCAGCAGGAAGACTAGCGGTATCTCCTACAATGAGCAGTTCTTC. It is translated as CASRKTSGISYNEQFF. The V call is TRBV11-1, the J call TRBJ2-1; 9 bases map to TRBD2. V lost 6 bases, J lost 0 bases, and 6 bases stayed unmatched. The CDR3 contains 16 residues. Per germline, CDR1 SGHAT and CDR2 FQDESV (reference sequence).

The chain employs TRBV21-1 and TRBJ1-1. TRBV21-1 constitutes a pseudogene. The CDR3 is 14 residues long. CDR3 sequence (DNA): TGTGCCAGCAGCACCCTGGAGGCAGGGACTGAAGCTTTCTTT. Its protein is CASSTLEAGTEAFF.

The chain couples TRBV5-5 to TRBJ1-2; the match to TRBD1 covers 9 bases. Germline lookup yields CDR1 SGHKS and CDR2 YYEKEE (reference sequence). The V gene end was trimmed by 1 base and the J gene end by 5 bases; junction bases not matched to a gene: 3. This CDR3 has 14 residues. The CDR3 is CASSLQTGGYGYTF. CDR3 coding DNA: TGTGCCAGCAGCTTGCAGACAGGGGGTTATGGCTACACCTTC.

This chain links TRBV5-5 with TRBJ1-5, with 9 nucleotides matching TRBD1. V gave up 6 bases and J gave up 3 bases; unmatched junction bases: 7. There are 15 residues in the CDR3. Germline CDR1 and CDR2: SGHKS and YYEKEE (reference sequence). CDR3 region: CASNPRTGVNQPQHF. The CDR3 DNA is TGTGCCAGCAACCCGCGGACAGGGGTCAATCAGCCCCAGCATTTT.

This chain links TRBV7-9 with TRBJ2-7; 7 positions agree with TRBD1. The germline V gene has CDR1 SEHNR and CDR2 FQNEAQ (reference sequence). The CDR3 totals 15 residues. With V trimmed by 4 bases and J by 5 bases, 11 bases remained unmatched. CDR3 sequence: CASSSWTGNSDEQYF. DNA for the CDR3: TGTGCCAGCAGCTCTTGGACAGGTAATTCGGACGAGCAGTACTTC.

The chain recombines TRBV29-1 with TRBJ1-1; 7 bases fit TRBD1. The CDR3 has 14 residues. Germline loops: CDR1 SQVTM, CDR2 ANQGSEA. The J segment lost 6 bases and the V segment lost 3 bases, leaving 10 bases of the junction unmatched. The CDR3 DNA follows: TGCAGCGTTGAGACGACAGGGTGGCCCGCTGAAGCTTTCTTT. Protein product: CSVETTGWPAEAFF. Full variable domain (rest looked up from reference TRBV29-1 and TRBJ1-1): SAVISQKPSRDICQRGTSLTIQCQVDSQVTMMFWYRQQPGQSLTLIATANQGSEATYESGFVIDKFPISRPNLTFSTLTVSNMSPEDSSIYLCSVETTGWPAEAFFGQGTRLTVV.

This rearrangement joins TRBV28 to TRBJ1-2, with D possibly TRBD1 on 5 matching bases. The CDR3 has 12 residues. The V and J ends lost 5 bases and 8 bases respectively, with 12 bases between them. Germline CDR1 reads MDHEN; CDR2 reads SYDVKM. The CDR3 nucleotides are TGTGCCAGCAGTCGACAGTACCTCGGCTACACCTTC. It yields the protein CASSRQYLGYTF.

This sequence joins TRBV3-1 (or the pseudogene TRBV3-2) and TRBJ2-6, with unresolved D. The ends were cut back, 6 bases at V and 0 bases at J, with 15 bases in the middle. In germline, CDR1 is LGHDT, CDR2 YNNKEL (reference sequence). The CDR3 spans 17 residues. CDR3 DNA: TGTGCCAGCAGACAGAGACATCAGCCCTCTGGGGCCAACGTCCTGACTTTC. Residues: CASRQRHQPSGANVLTF.

The sample holds a few counts of this clone. The chain combines TRBV9 with TRBJ1-4, with no clear D. The germline gives CDR1 SGDLS, CDR2 YYNGEE. V gave up 0 bases and J gave up 5 bases, with 8 bases separating them. This CDR3 contains 14 residues. The CDR3: CASSVDPGNEKLFF. For the CDR3, the DNA is TGTGCCAGCAGCGTAGACCCGGGCAATGAAAAACTGTTTTTT.

The chain is built from TRBV4-3 and TRBJ2-5; no clear D gene. The germline V and J ends were trimmed by 0 bases and 1 base, with 3 bases remaining between them. The CDR3 is made up of 13 amino acids. CDR1 LGHNA and CDR2 YSLEER come from the germline V gene. The CDR3 DNA is TGCGCCAGCAGCCAAGAAATCCAAGAGACCCAGTACTTC. Translation: CASSQEIQETQYF.

The V call is TRBV7-2, the J call TRBJ2-7, with 12 bases that match TRBD2. Trimming took 6 bases from V and 4 from J; bases not matched to a gene: 7. The CDR3 has 15 residues. Germline V CDR1 and CDR2: SGHTA, FQGNSA. The CDR3 protein is CASSLAGGPLYEQYF. The CDR3 bases are TGTGCCAGCAGTCTAGCGGGAGGGCCCCTGTACGAGCAGTACTTC. The whole variable domain, filled in from reference TRBV7-2 and TRBJ2-7, reads GAGVSQSPSNKVTEKGKDVELRCDPISGHTALYWYRQSLGQGLEFLIYFQGNSAPDKSGLPSDRFSAERTGGSVSTLTIQRTQQEDSAVYLCASSLAGGPLYEQYFGPGTRLTVT.

This chain links TRBV28 with TRBJ1-1; D is unclear. The length of the CDR3 is 15 residues. Deletions cut 6 bases from V and 5 bases from J, with 19 bases between. CDR1 MDHEN and CDR2 SYDVKM come from the germline V gene. The CDR3 coding sequence is TGTGCCAGCAGCCCCCCTCCCCCGCCTAAGACTGAAGCTTTCTTT. Its protein is CASSPPPPPKTEAFF.